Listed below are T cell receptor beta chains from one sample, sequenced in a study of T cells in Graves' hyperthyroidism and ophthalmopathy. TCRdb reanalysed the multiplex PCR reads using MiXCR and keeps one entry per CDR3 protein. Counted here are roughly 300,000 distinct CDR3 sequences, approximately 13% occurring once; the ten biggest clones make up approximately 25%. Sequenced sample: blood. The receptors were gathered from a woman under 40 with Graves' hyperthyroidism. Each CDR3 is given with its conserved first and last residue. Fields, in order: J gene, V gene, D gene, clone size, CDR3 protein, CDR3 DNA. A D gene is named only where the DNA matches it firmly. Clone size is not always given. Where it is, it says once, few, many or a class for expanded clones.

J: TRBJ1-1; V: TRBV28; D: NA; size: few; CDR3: CASSFGGGGATEAFF; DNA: TGTGCCAGCAGTTTCGGGGGCGGCGGGGCCACTGAAGCTTTCTTT
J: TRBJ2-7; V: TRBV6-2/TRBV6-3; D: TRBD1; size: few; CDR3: CASTYGTEDYEQYF; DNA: TGTGCCAGCACCTACGGGACAGAGGACTACGAGCAGTACTTC
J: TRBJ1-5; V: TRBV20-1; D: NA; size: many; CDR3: CSARPDSNQPQHF; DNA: TGCAGTGCTCGGCCCGATAGCAATCAGCCCCAGCATTTT
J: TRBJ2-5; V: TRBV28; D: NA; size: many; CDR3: CASSSRGQETQYF; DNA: TGTGCCAGCAGTTCTCGGGGGCAAGAGACCCAGTACTTC
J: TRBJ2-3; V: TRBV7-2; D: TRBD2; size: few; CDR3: CASSSELAGTDTQYF; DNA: TGTGCCAGCAGCTCCGAACTAGCGGGAACAGATACGCAGTATTTT
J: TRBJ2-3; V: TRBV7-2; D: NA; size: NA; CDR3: CASSLGGRRASDTQYF; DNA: TGTGCCAGCAGCTTAGGGGGACGCAGAGCCTCAGATACGCAGTATTTT
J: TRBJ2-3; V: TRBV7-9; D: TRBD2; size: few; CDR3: CASSKGGLAGISTDTQYF; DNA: TGTGCCAGCAGCAAAGGGGGACTAGCGGGCATAAGCACAGATACGCAGTATTTT
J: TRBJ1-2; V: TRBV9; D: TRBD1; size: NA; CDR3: CASRLSGTGVGGYTF; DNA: TGTGCCAGCAGACTCTCCGGGACAGGGGTAGGTGGCTACACCTTC
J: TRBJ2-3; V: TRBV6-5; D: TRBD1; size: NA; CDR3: CASSYSGTATDTQYF; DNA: TGTGCCAGCAGTTATTCCGGGACAGCCACAGATACGCAGTATTTT
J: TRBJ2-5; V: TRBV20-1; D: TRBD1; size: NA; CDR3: CSASWDRDQTQYF; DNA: TGCAGTGCTTCTTGGGACAGGGACCAGACCCAGTACTTC
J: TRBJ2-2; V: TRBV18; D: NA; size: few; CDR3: CASSPYATRDGDTTGELFF; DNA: TGTGCCAGCTCACCGTACGCGACCCGGGACGGCGATACCACCGGGGAGCTGTTTTTT
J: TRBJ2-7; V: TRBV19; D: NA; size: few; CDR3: CASSGQPGGEQYF; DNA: TGTGCCAGTAGTGGGCAGCCGGGTGGCGAGCAGTACTTC
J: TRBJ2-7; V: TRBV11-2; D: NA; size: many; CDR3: CASSLTVDYEQYF; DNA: TGTGCCAGCAGCTTAACGGTTGACTACGAGCAGTACTTC
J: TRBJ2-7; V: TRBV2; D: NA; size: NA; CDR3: CASSESPLWKAEQYF; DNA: TGTGCCAGCAGTGAAAGTCCCCTTTGGAAGGCCGAGCAGTACTTC
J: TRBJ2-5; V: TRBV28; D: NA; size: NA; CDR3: CASSPPTVQETQYF; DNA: TGTGCCAGCAGTCCCCCGACAGTCCAAGAGACCCAGTACTTC
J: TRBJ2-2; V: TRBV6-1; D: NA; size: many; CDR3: CASSETDVTGELFF; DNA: TGTGCCAGCAGTGAGACAGACGTCACCGGGGAGCTGTTTTTT
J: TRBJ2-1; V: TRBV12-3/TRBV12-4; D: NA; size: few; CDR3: CASTALRENNEQFF; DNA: TGTGCCAGCACAGCACTTAGGGAGAACAATGAGCAGTTCTTC
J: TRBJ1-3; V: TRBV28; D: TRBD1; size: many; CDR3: CASRNSGGISGNTIYF; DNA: TGTGCCAGCAGGAATTCAGGGGGCATCTCTGGAAACACCATATATTTT
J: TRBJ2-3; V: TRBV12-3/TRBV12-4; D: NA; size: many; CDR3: CASLAETSTDTQYF; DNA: TGTGCCAGTTTAGCGGAGACTAGCACAGATACGCAGTATTTT
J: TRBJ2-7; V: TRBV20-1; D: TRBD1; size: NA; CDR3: CSAHTPGQGKDEQYF; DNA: TGCAGTGCTCACACCCCAGGACAGGGGAAAGACGAGCAGTACTTC
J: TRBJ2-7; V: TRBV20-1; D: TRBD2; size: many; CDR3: CSAGGQREVNEQYF; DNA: TGCAGTGCTGGGGGACAGCGGGAGGTCAACGAGCAGTACTTC
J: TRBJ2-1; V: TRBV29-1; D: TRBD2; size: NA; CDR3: CSGRTSGRSYNEQFF; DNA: TGCAGCGGCCGGACTAGCGGGAGGTCCTACAATGAGCAGTTCTTC
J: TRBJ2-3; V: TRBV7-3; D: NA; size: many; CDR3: CASSSAGGSAQYF; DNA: TGTGCCAGCAGCTCAGCAGGAGGTTCAGCGCAGTATTTT
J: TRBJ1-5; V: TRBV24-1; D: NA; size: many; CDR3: CATSDDRAINQPQHF; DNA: TGTGCCACCAGTGACGACCGGGCCATCAATCAGCCCCAGCATTTT
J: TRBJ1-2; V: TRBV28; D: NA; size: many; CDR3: CASSAQGRDFYGYTF; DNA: TGTGCCAGCAGTGCACAGGGACGGGATTTCTATGGCTACACCTTC
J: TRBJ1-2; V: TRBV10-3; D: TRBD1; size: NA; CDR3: CATQGAGGYTF; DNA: TGTGCCACCCAGGGGGCGGGTGGCTACACCTTC